This TCR beta chain is drawn from a study of persistence of HIV-infected CD4 T cells. Study-wide points: Bulk TCR data could not be restricted to HIV-1-infected CMV-responding cells.

Lysates of CMV-infected fibroblasts at 10 ug/mL stimulated these cells. Sorting selected CD4+ T cells upregulating both CD40 ligand and CD69. Donors had CD4+ T cell counts above 400 cells/uL and were CMV-seropositive. Sequencing used immunoSEQ version 4 in survey mode. Genomic DNA was diluted to 9 to 10 ng/uL, up to roughly 1 ug per sample. Generated by immunoSEQ multiplex PCR, the TCRdb table keeps only in-frame clones and is missing some. The repertoire consists of about 5,300 clones, with 55% to 70% occurring once and the leading ten covering roughly 40%. This clone is medium-sized. Its antigen is as yet unknown. From germline, CDR1 is MNHEY and CDR2 SVGAGI. V dropped 10 bases and J dropped 6 bases, with 12 bases sitting between them. The CDR3 has 12 residues.

This material consisted of CD4+ T cells sorted from PBMCs after roughly 18-hour stimulation, taken from a patient who received antiretroviral therapy. The chain employs TRBV6-5 and TRBJ2-2; TRBD2 is a possible D gene (5 bases). The receptor was derived from an adult man with HIV who was CMV-seropositive. The CDR3 here is CATCREPGELFF. The CDR3 region has the DNA TGTGCCACGTGTAGGGAGCCCGGGGAGCTGTTTTTT.